These 29 T cell receptor beta chains came from one sample sequenced in a study of identical twins. MiXCR, run by TCRdb on the 5' RACE reads, gives a single entry per CDR3 protein. The sample carries about 340,000 distinct CDR3 sequences, 9% to 15% recorded once. Separately, the same data were catalogued under a study of yellow fever vaccine responses in identical twins.

Specimen: CD8+ T cells sorted from blood. The receptors originated from a young woman in good health.

This clonotype was observed a single time. The gene calls are TRBV12-3 or TRBV12-4 and TRBJ2-7; perhaps TRBD1 as D (5 bases). The CDR3 is 13 residues long. V shed 3 bases and J shed 4 bases, with 10 bases lying between them. The CDR3 sequence is CASSLNRLYEQYV. CDR3 coding DNA: TGTGCCAGCAGTTTGAACAGGCTGTACGAGCAGTACGTC.

The sample holds a few counts of this clonotype. The chain links TRBV6-5 to TRBJ2-1; no firm D call. The CDR3 is 15 residues long. Trimming left V 3 bases short and J 0 bases short, with 9 bases between. Germline V gene data show CDR1 as MNHEY and CDR2 as SVGAGI. CDR3 in DNA: TGTGCCAGCAGTTATGGGGAAAGCTCCTACAATGAGCAGTTCTTC. Residues: CASSYGESSYNEQFF.

Notes on this clonotype: It is likely a read error, because the conserved phenylalanine at the end of the CDR3 is missing. The V and J genes are TRBV4-1 and TRBJ2-5, with 9 bases lining up with TRBD1. CDR3 length equals 17 residues. Looked up from germline, CDR1 is MGHRA and CDR2 is YSYEKL. The J segment lost 4 bases and the V segment lost 3 bases, leaving 12 bases of the junction unmatched. The CDR3 region is CASSHILRLGQGETQYL. In nucleotides, the CDR3 is TGCGCCAGCAGCCACATCCTAAGGCTGGGACAGGGAGAGACCCAGTACTTA.

In this sample, this clonotype turned up many times. The chain employs TRBV10-3 and TRBJ2-1; the D is unclear. The CDR3 length is 12 residues. V was cut by 2 bases and J by 7 bases, with 6 bases left in between. The germline gives CDR1 ENHRY, CDR2 SYGVKD. This CDR3 reads CAISEGANEQFF. The CDR3 bases are TGTGCCATCAGTGAGGGTGCGAATGAGCAGTTCTTC.

This clonotype was seen only a few times. The chain employs TRBV20-1 and TRBJ2-3, with 11 bases aligning to TRBD2. This CDR3 has 18 residues. Germline trimming cut 6 bases from V and 2 bases from J; bases unmatched to any gene: 16. Germline V gives CDR1 DFQATT, CDR2 SNEGSKA (reference sequence). In DNA, the CDR3 is TGCAGTGCCAAGACTAGCGGGGCACACGCGAACCCCACAGATACGCAGTATTTT. It codes for CSAKTSGAHANPTDTQYF.

This clonotype appeared a few times. This rearrangement joins TRBV24-1 to TRBJ2-2; D is tentatively TRBD1 or TRBD2 (5 bases each). The germline CDR1 and CDR2 sequences are KGHDR and SFDVKD. This CDR3 comprises 14 residues. The ends were cut back, 4 bases at V and 6 bases at J, with 11 bases in the middle. DNA for the CDR3: TGTGCCACCAGTGACCGTGAGGGGCCCGGGGAGCTGTTTTTT. It codes for CATSDREGPGELFF.

The rearrangement uses TRBV2 and TRBJ2-5; the match to TRBD2 covers 13 bases. Germline trimming cut 7 bases from V and 4 bases from J; bases unmatched to any gene: 9. This CDR3 is built from 16 residues. Germline CDR1 SNHLY, CDR2 FYNNEI. CDR3 sequence: CASIVTSGRNLETQYF. The CDR3 coding sequence is TGTGCCAGCATTGTGACTAGCGGGAGGAACTTAGAGACCCAGTACTTC.

The CDR3 nucleotides read TGTGCCACCAGCAGAGATCCCCCTGGTGAAAAACTGTTTTTT. It translates to CATSRDPPGEKLFF. The chain recombines TRBV15 with TRBJ1-4; D ambiguous. The CDR3 is 14 residues long. V dropped 0 bases and J dropped 7 bases, with 9 bases sitting between them. Germline V lookup: CDR1 LNHNV, CDR2 YYDKDF (reference sequence). The variable domain in full, with the rest retrieved from reference TRBV15 and TRBJ1-4, is DAMVIQNPRYQVTQFGKPVTLSCSQTLNHNVMYWYQQKSSQAPKLLFHYYDKDFNNEADTPDNFQSRRPNTSFCFLDIRSPGLGDTAMYLCATSRDPPGEKLFFGSGTQLSVL.

The chain combines TRBV5-4 with TRBJ2-1; 9 bases match TRBD1. Germline CDR1 SGHNT, CDR2 YYREEE (reference sequence). V shed 1 base and J 15 bases; nucleotides not matched to a gene: 26. This CDR3 spans 19 amino acids. As DNA, the CDR3 is TGTGCCAGCAGCTTGAGGACAGGGGCGGGATTAACTCCCACCCAAGGGTCGTTCTTC. As protein: CASSLRTGAGLTPTQGSFF. The variable domain in full, with the rest retrieved from reference TRBV5-4 and TRBJ2-1, is ETGVTQSPTHLIKTRGQQVTLRCSSQSGHNTVSWYQQALGQGPQFIFQYYREEENGRGNFPPRFSGLQFPNYSSELNVNALELDDSALYLCASSLRTGAGLTPTQGSFFGPGTRLTVL.

The chain is built from TRBV5-5 and TRBJ2-7; D ambiguous. The CDR3 covers 12 residues. In germline, CDR1 is SGHKS, CDR2 YYEKEE (reference sequence). Trimming removed 2 bases at V and 7 bases at J, with 10 bases between. The CDR3 DNA is TGTGCCAGCAGCTTCGGGTCCAGGGAGCAGTACTTC. Translated, it gives CASSFGSREQYF.

In this sample, this clonotype turned up many times. The chain combines TRBV7-8 with TRBJ1-1; D is unresolved. V was trimmed by 5 bases and J by 4 bases, leaving 11 bases between them. Per germline, CDR1 SGHVS and CDR2 FQNEAQ. CDR3 length equals 13 residues. The CDR3: CASSPLLGTEAFF. CDR3 nucleotides: TGTGCCAGCAGCCCCCTCTTGGGCACTGAAGCTTTCTTT.

DNA for the CDR3: TGTGCCAGCAGTTTATCCTATACAGGGGGCACTGAGCAGTTCTTC. Residues: CASSLSYTGGTEQFF. The chain uses TRBV27 and TRBJ2-1; 9 bases map to TRBD1. There are 15 residues in the CDR3. Unmatched junction bases numbered 6, after V lost 0 bases and J lost 9 bases. CDR1 is MNHEY, CDR2 SMNVEV, per germline (reference sequence).

This clonotype showed up many times. The rearrangement links TRBV7-2 to TRBJ1-2; no clear D gene. The V end was cut by 8 bases, the J end by 7 bases, with 8 bases between. The CDR3 consists of 10 residues. The V gene's germline CDR1 is SGHTA and CDR2 FQGNSA. The CDR3 reads CASRAGGYTF. The CDR3 DNA reads TGTGCCAGCCGTGCAGGTGGCTACACCTTC. The full variable domain, in which reference TRBV7-2 and TRBJ1-2 provide the parts outside the CDR3, is GAGVSQSPSNKVTEKGKDVELRCDPISGHTALYWYRQSLGQGLEFLIYFQGNSAPDKSGLPSDRFSAERTGGSVSTLTIQRTQQEDSAVYLCASRAGGYTFGSGTRLTVV.

This clonotype was recorded a few times. This rearrangement joins TRBV21-1 to TRBJ2-1; the D call TRBD2 from the table was never checked on the DNA. TRBV21-1 represents a pseudogene. The CDR3 loop spans 14 amino acids. This CDR3 is CASSKILAGVEQFF. CDR3 in DNA: TGTGCCAGCAGCAAAATCCTAGCGGGAGTTGAGCAGTTCTTC.

This clonotype has a count of ten or more. CDR3 protein: CASSLEGSLETQYF. As DNA, the CDR3 is TGTGCCAGCAGCTTAGAGGGGTCATTGGAGACCCAGTACTTC. The chain is built from TRBV7-9 and TRBJ2-5; possible D gene TRBD1, 5 bases. V was pared by 1 base and J by 5 bases, with 11 bases between. There are 14 residues in the CDR3. The V gene's germline CDR1 is SEHNR and CDR2 FQNEAQ (reference sequence).

This clonotype was counted only a few times. The rearrangement links TRBV2 to TRBJ2-2; possible D gene TRBD2, 5 bases. The CDR3 extends over 13 amino acids. Germline V gene sequence: CDR1 SNHLY, CDR2 FYNNEI. Trimming stripped 8 bases from V and 0 bases from J, with 7 bases between. CDR3 nucleotides: TGTGCCAGCCTAGCTTCGAACACCGGGGAGCTGTTTTTT. Its translation: CASLASNTGELFF.

The sample holds many counts of this clonotype. The chain has TRBV9 and TRBJ1-1; the D is unclear. V was cut by 0 bases and J by 1 base, with 7 bases left in between. CDR1 and CDR2 (germline): SGDLS, YYNGEE. The CDR3 is 14 residues long. The CDR3 loop is CASSVVRANTEAFF. The CDR3 DNA sequence: TGTGCCAGCAGCGTAGTCAGAGCGAACACTGAAGCTTTCTTT.

In its sample, this clonotype was seen a few times. This chain joins TRBV20-1 and TRBJ2-7; D gene uncertain. V was shortened by 3 bases and J by 0 bases, with 12 bases between the two germline ends. In germline, CDR1 is DFQATT, CDR2 SNEGSKA (reference sequence). The CDR3 contains 14 residues. The CDR3 bases are TGCAGTGCTAGGTCTGGAGTTAGCTCCTACGAGCAGTACGTC. Translation gives CSARSGVSSYEQYV.

The chain has TRBV28 and TRBJ2-3, with TRBD2 matching 7 bases. This CDR3 spans 16 amino acids. Germline V gene sequence: CDR1 MDHEN, CDR2 SYDVKM. V was pared by 8 bases and J by 3 bases, with 14 bases of the junction left unmatched. For the CDR3, the DNA is TGTGCCAGCGGGTTAGCGGGCACGTATGGGACAGATACGCAGTATTTT. As protein: CASGLAGTYGTDTQYF.

The chain recombines TRBV7-9 with TRBJ2-2, with 12 nucleotides matching TRBD2. The germline V gene has CDR1 SEHNR and CDR2 FQNEAQ (reference sequence). CDR3 length equals 15 residues. The V gene end was trimmed by 2 bases and the J gene end by 6 bases; junction bases not matched to a gene: 1. CDR3 nucleotide sequence: TGTGCCAGCAGCTTACCTAGCGGGAGGGCCGGGGAGCTGTTTTTT. Protein product: CASSLPSGRAGELFF.

This rearrangement joins TRBV20-1 to TRBJ2-3; possibly TRBD1 or TRBD2 for D (5 bases each). This CDR3 has 14 residues. Trimming removed 4 bases from V and 6 bases from J, with 17 bases in between. CDR1 and CDR2 (germline): DFQATT, SNEGSKA (reference sequence). In nucleotides, the CDR3 is TGCAGTGCTAAAGAGGGGCAGGTAGCGGATACGCAGTATTTT. The encoded protein is CSAKEGQVADTQYF.

This chain uses TRBV9 with TRBJ2-3; possibly TRBD2 for D (5 bases). This CDR3 is 13 amino acids long. Germline V gene sequence: CDR1 SGDLS, CDR2 YYNGEE. V lost 3 bases to trimming and J lost 4 bases, with 9 bases between them. The CDR3 loop reads CASSASGPDTQYF. DNA of the CDR3: TGTGCCAGCAGCGCCAGCGGACCAGATACGCAGTATTTT.

The J gene is TRBJ2-7, the V gene TRBV4-1; D may be TRBD1 (6 bases). The ends were cut back, 4 bases at V and 4 bases at J, with 14 bases in the middle. The germline V gene encodes CDR1 MGHRA and CDR2 YSYEKL. The CDR3 extends over 14 amino acids. The DNA of the CDR3 is TGCGCCAGCAGCCCGATGACAGGATCATACGAGCAGTACGTC. Residues: CASSPMTGSYEQYV.

This clonotype appeared a few times. This chain links TRBV6-5 with TRBJ2-5; D possibly corresponds to TRBD1 (5 bases). The V end lost 4 bases, the J end lost 1 base, and 10 bases lay between the germline ends. Germline V gene sequence: CDR1 MNHEY, CDR2 SVGAGI. The CDR3 covers 14 residues. The CDR3 coding sequence is TGTGCCAGCAGTTGGACGGACACCCAAGAGACCCAGTACTTC. Encoded protein: CASSWTDTQETQYF.

This clonotype has just a few counts. The chain carries TRBV7-7 and TRBJ2-2; 9 bases fit TRBD1. The CDR3 covers 15 residues. V was pared by 5 bases and J by 6 bases, with 7 bases of the junction left unmatched. Germline-derived CDR1 and CDR2 are SSHAT and FNYEAQ (reference sequence). The CDR3 DNA follows: TGTGCCAGCAGCCTAGACAGGGGGAAATCCGGGGAGCTGTTTTTT. Residues: CASSLDRGKSGELFF.

V and J are TRBV12-3 or TRBV12-4 and TRBJ1-2; no definite D call. Trimming removed 5 bases from V and 6 bases from J, with 10 bases in between. The CDR3 has 12 residues. CDR3 in DNA: TGTGCCAGCAGTGATCTCGAGAATGGCTACACCTTC. Residues: CASSDLENGYTF.

The V gene is TRBV9, the J gene TRBJ2-5; 8 bases match TRBD1. Trimming removed 4 bases from V and 1 base from J; junction bases left unmatched: 6. Germline values: CDR1 SGDLS, CDR2 YYNGEE. This CDR3 spans 15 amino acids. CDR3 DNA sequence: TGTGCCAGCAGCTCAACTGACAGGGGCCAAGAGACCCAGTACTTC. It yields the protein CASSSTDRGQETQYF.

This clonotype was counted a few times. In nucleotides, the CDR3 is TGTGCCAGCAGTTTAGGAGGGGGGGGACTCCCCAATGAGCAGTTCTTC. Amino acids: CASSLGGGGLPNEQFF. The chain couples TRBV27 to TRBJ2-1; TRBD2 is a possible D gene (7 bases). This CDR3 spans 16 amino acids. CDR1 MNHEY and CDR2 SMNVEV come from the germline V gene (reference sequence). V was cut by 2 bases and J by 6 bases, with 17 bases left in between.

The table lists this clonotype with a few counts. The CDR3 protein is CASSYPGHPYNEQFF. The CDR3 nucleotides are TGTGCCAGCAGTTACCCGGGACACCCTTACAATGAGCAGTTCTTC. This chain connects TRBV7-9 to TRBJ2-1; D is perhaps TRBD1 (6 bases). The CDR3 is 15 amino acids. Looked up from germline, CDR1 is SEHNR and CDR2 is FQNEAQ (reference sequence). Trimming removed 6 bases at V and 4 bases at J, with 16 bases between.